These T cell receptor beta chains were read from a single sample in a study of CD8 T cells in Susac syndrome. Each CDR3 protein is one row after TCRdb ran MiXCR on the immunoSEQ multiplex PCR reads. The top ten hold 0.15% to 0.2% of the sample, which has about 150,000 distinct CDR3 sequences, roughly 95% seen once. The sequenced material came from CD4+ T cells from PBMCs. The receptors were sampled from a human donor with Susac syndrome. Both conserved end residues are part of each CDR3. The D gene is left open where the match is weak. The size entry is marked missing in some rows and otherwise reads once, few, many or a size class.

D gene: -
clone size: -
V gene: TRBV9
J gene: TRBJ2-3
CDR3 DNA: TGTGCCAGCAGCGTAGCCGGAGGGGACACAGATACGCAGTATTTT
CDR3 protein: CASSVAGGDTDTQYF

D gene: -
clone size: -
V gene: TRBV5-4
J gene: TRBJ2-3
CDR3 DNA: TGTGCCAGCAGCCGCGCCCCAGGGTTTGGCACAGATACGCAGTATTTT
CDR3 protein: CASSRAPGFGTDTQYF

D gene: TRBD1
clone size: few
V gene: TRBV5-1
J gene: TRBJ2-5
CDR3 DNA: TGTGCCAGCAGCAGAGGACAGGGAGAGACCCAGTACTTC
CDR3 protein: CASSRGQGETQYF

D gene: -
clone size: -
V gene: TRBV29-1
J gene: TRBJ2-2
CDR3 DNA: TGCAGCGTTGATGTGGGGGGCGCGGGCGGGGAGCTGTTTTTT
CDR3 protein: CSVDVGGAGGELFF

D gene: -
clone size: -
V gene: TRBV24-1
J gene: TRBJ2-4
CDR3 DNA: TGTGCCACCAGTGATGGAGGGGGGCAGGACATTCAGTACTTC
CDR3 protein: CATSDGGGQDIQYF

D gene: TRBD1
clone size: -
V gene: TRBV20-1
J gene: TRBJ1-2
CDR3 DNA: TGCAGTGCTAGAGATCAAAGGGGGCGGCGAACTAACTATGGCTACACCTTC
CDR3 protein: CSARDQRGRRTNYGYTF

D gene: -
clone size: once
V gene: TRBV2
J gene: TRBJ1-6
CDR3 DNA: TGTGCCACCTTCAGGGTGGAGAATTCACCCCTCCACTTT
CDR3 protein: CATFRVENSPLHF

D gene: -
clone size: -
V gene: TRBV7-3
J gene: TRBJ2-1
CDR3 DNA: TGTGCCAGCAGCTTCCCTAATGATCCGCAGCAGTTCTTC
CDR3 protein: CASSFPNDPQQFF

D gene: -
clone size: -
V gene: TRBV29-1
J gene: TRBJ1-1
CDR3 DNA: TGCAGCGTTGTTTGGACTAACACTGAAGCTTTCTTT
CDR3 protein: CSVVWTNTEAFF

D gene: -
clone size: -
V gene: TRBV11-2
J gene: TRBJ1-2
CDR3 DNA: TGTGCCAGCAGCTTGGGTGGGCTAGGCTACACCTTC
CDR3 protein: CASSLGGLGYTF

D gene: -
clone size: -
V gene: TRBV7-3
J gene: TRBJ2-2
CDR3 DNA: TGTGCCAGCAGCTCCACAGGGAACACCGGGGAGCTGTTTTTT
CDR3 protein: CASSSTGNTGELFF

D gene: -
clone size: -
V gene: TRBV7-9
J gene: TRBJ2-5
CDR3 DNA: TGTGCCAGCAGCTTCCTGGGTGCGGAGACCCAGTACTTC
CDR3 protein: CASSFLGAETQYF

D gene: -
clone size: -
V gene: TRBV12-3/TRBV12-4
J gene: TRBJ1-2
CDR3 DNA: TGTGCCAGCAGTGCCCTGACAGACTTAGGTGGCTACACCTTC
CDR3 protein: CASSALTDLGGYTF

D gene: -
clone size: -
V gene: TRBV15
J gene: TRBJ1-2
CDR3 DNA: TGTGCCACCAGGCAGGCTCCGAACTATGGCTACACCTTC
CDR3 protein: CATRQAPNYGYTF

D gene: -
clone size: -
V gene: TRBV12-3/TRBV12-4
J gene: TRBJ2-1
CDR3 DNA: TGTGCCAGCAGTTTAGTTAGCCTGGGGCAGTTCTTC
CDR3 protein: CASSLVSLGQFF